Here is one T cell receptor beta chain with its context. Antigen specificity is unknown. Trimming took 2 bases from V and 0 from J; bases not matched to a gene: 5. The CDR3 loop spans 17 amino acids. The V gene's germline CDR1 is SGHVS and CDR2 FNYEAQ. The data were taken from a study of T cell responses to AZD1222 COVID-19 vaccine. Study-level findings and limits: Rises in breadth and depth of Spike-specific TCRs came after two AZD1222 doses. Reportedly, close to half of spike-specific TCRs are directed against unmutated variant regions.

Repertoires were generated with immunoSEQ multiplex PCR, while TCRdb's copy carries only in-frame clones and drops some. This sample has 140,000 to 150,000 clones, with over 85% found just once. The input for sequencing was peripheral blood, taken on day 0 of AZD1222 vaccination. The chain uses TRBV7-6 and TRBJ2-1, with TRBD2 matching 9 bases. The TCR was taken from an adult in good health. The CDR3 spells CASSLTSGYSSYNEQFF. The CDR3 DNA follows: TGTGCCAGCAGCTTAACTAGCGGGTACAGCTCCTACAATGAGCAGTTCTTC.